This TCR beta chain was recovered during a study of blood T cell repertoires in COVID-19. Data came from immunoSEQ multiplex PCR; TCRdb stores just in-frame clones and leaves some out. The sample shows approximately 500,000 clones, over 75% of them seen only once. Germline CDR1 SGHAT, CDR2 FQNNGV. This CDR3 is built from 13 residues. Trimming left V 1 base short and J 6 bases short, with 9 bases between. The sequenced sample consisted of PBMCs or T cells enriched from blood (not recorded which). V and J are TRBV11-2 and TRBJ1-2; weak D call: TRBD1 (5 bases). The receptor was derived from a woman aged 40 to 49 who had recovered from COVID-19. CDR3 coding DNA: TGTGCCAGCAGCTTAGCAGGGTATGATGGCTACACCTTC. Translating it yields CASSLAGYDGYTF.